The 15 T cell receptor beta chains listed next were all sequenced from one sample in a study of post-analysis software for immune sequencing data. Overall study findings and caveats: Among several TRBV segments more frequent in patients than controls were TRBV5-6, TRBV5-1 and TRBV20-1.

These receptors are not linked to any known antigen. TCR beta libraries were prepared from cDNA with unique molecular identifiers. TCRdb analysed the PCR reads with MiXCR anew, one entry per CDR3 protein. The sample carries hundreds of thousands of distinct CDR3 sequences, roughly 45% recorded once. Sequencing input: blood. These receptors originate from a girl aged 10-17 years with multiple sclerosis.

J is TRBJ2-1 and V is TRBV5-1, with 7 positions matching TRBD1. V shed 1 base and J 3 bases; nucleotides not matched to a gene: 4. CDR1 is SGHRS, CDR2 YFSETQ, per germline. The CDR3 covers 15 residues. The CDR3 loop is CASSLRQGYYNEQFF. CDR3 DNA sequence: TGCGCCAGCAGCTTGCGACAGGGCTACTACAATGAGCAGTTCTTC. The full variable domain, rest sourced from reference TRBV5-1 and TRBJ2-1, is KAGVTQTPRYLIKTRGQQVTLSCSPISGHRSVSWYQQTPGQGLQFLFEYFSETQRNKGNFPGRFSGRQFSNSRSEMNVSTLELGDSALYLCASSLRQGYYNEQFFGPGTRLTVL.

The chain links TRBV6-1 to TRBJ2-5, with a weak D call TRBD2 (5 bases). V was shortened by 1 base and J by 4 bases, with 10 bases between the two germline ends. The CDR3 has 14 amino acids. Germline loops: CDR1 MNHNS, CDR2 SASEGT. The CDR3 sequence is CASSEVLAPETQYF. The CDR3, as DNA: TGTGCCAGCAGTGAAGTCCTAGCTCCAGAGACCCAGTACTTC.

The chain uses TRBV20-1 and TRBJ2-5; a weak D match, TRBD2 (7 bases). Trimming removed 3 bases from V and 4 bases from J, with 18 bases in between. The CDR3 length is 15 residues. Looked up from germline, CDR1 is DFQATT and CDR2 is SNEGSKA (reference sequence). Written as DNA, the CDR3 is TGCAGTGCTAGTATGCCTCTGGGGGGGGCAGAGACCCAGTACTTC. As protein: CSASMPLGGAETQYF.

This chain joins TRBV5-6 and TRBJ1-1, with 9 nucleotides matching TRBD1. The germline V gene has CDR1 SGHDT and CDR2 YYEEEE. Trimming at V came to 4 bases and at J to 10 bases, leaving 8 bases not matched to a gene. The CDR3 totals 13 residues. The CDR3 DNA sequence: TGTGCCAGCAGCGGTACAGGGGGCGAGGGAGCTTTCTTT. Encoded protein: CASSGTGGEGAFF. The whole variable domain, remainder taken from reference TRBV5-6 and TRBJ1-1, is DAGVTQSPTHLIKTRGQQVTLRCSPKSGHDTVSWYQQALGQGPQFIFQYYEEEERQRGNFPDRFSGHQFPNYSSELNVNALLLGDSALYLCASSGTGGEGAFFGQGTRLTVV.

The chain couples TRBV29-1 to TRBJ2-7; weak D call: TRBD2 (6 bases). CDR3 length equals 11 residues. From germline, CDR1 is SQVTM and CDR2 ANQGSEA. The V and J ends lost 7 bases and 6 bases respectively, with 13 bases between them. The CDR3 DNA reads TGCAGCGGGGGGACTCTTTTCGAGCAGTACTTC. It specifies CSGGTLFEQYF.

The chain has TRBV12-3 or TRBV12-4 and TRBJ2-6; the D is unclear. The CDR3 loop spans 14 amino acids. Trimming cost V 6 bases and J 0 bases, with 6 bases left between them. The CDR3 is CASRQNSGANVLTF. The DNA of the CDR3 is TGTGCCAGCAGACAGAACTCTGGGGCCAACGTCCTGACTTTC.

This clonotype was observed a handful of times. The V call is TRBV20-1, the J call TRBJ1-4, with D unclear. Germline V gene lookup returns CDR1 DFQATT and CDR2 SNEGSKA (reference sequence). The CDR3 runs 13 residues. V gave up 0 bases and J gave up 5 bases, with 7 bases separating them. The DNA of the CDR3 is TGCAGTGCTAGAGATATGCAGAATGAAAAACTGTTTTTT. Protein sequence: CSARDMQNEKLFF.

The chain carries TRBV20-1 and TRBJ2-2; D possibly uses TRBD1 or TRBD2 (5 bases each). CDR3 size: 15 residues. From germline, CDR1 is DFQATT and CDR2 SNEGSKA (reference sequence). Trimming stripped 6 bases from V and 4 bases from J, with 18 bases between. Here the CDR3 reads CSASPSGAGTGELFF. Written as DNA, the CDR3 is TGCAGTGCGTCCCCCTCCGGGGCGGGCACCGGGGAGCTGTTTTTT.

The chain joins TRBV5-1 to TRBJ2-3; 7 positions agree with TRBD2. CDR1 is SGHRS, CDR2 YFSETQ, per germline. The CDR3 length is 15 residues. Germline trimming cut 0 bases from V and 8 bases from J; bases unmatched to any gene: 9. CDR3 nucleotide sequence: TGCGCCAGCAGCTTGGAGGGGACTACCACGGGTACGCAGTATTTT. It yields the protein CASSLEGTTTGTQYF.

There are a few counts of this clonotype. The chain recombines TRBV10-3 with TRBJ2-7, with D unclear. Between the trimmed V and J ends, which lost 4 bases and 0 bases, there was a span of 13 bases. Germline V gene lookup returns CDR1 ENHRY and CDR2 SYGVKD. The CDR3 totals 15 residues. The CDR3 nucleotides read TGTGCCATCAGTGGTACAACCGCTAGCTCCTACGAGCAGTACTTC. Protein: CAISGTTASSYEQYF.

V usage is TRBV20-1 and J usage is TRBJ2-7; the D call may be TRBD1 or TRBD2 (6 bases each). The ends were cut back, 2 bases at V and 3 bases at J, with 14 bases in the middle. CDR3 length: 14 residues. Germline values: CDR1 DFQATT, CDR2 SNEGSKA (reference sequence). The CDR3 bases are TGCAGTGCTAGACCAAAGGGGGGAGTCTACGAGCAGTACTTC. This encodes CSARPKGGVYEQYF.

This clonotype was counted only a few times. J is TRBJ2-1 and V is TRBV12-3 or TRBV12-4; no firm D call. The CDR3 length is 13 residues. Trimming cost V 4 bases and J 8 bases, with 12 bases left between them. DNA for the CDR3: TGTGCCAGCAGTTCAGGTACTGAGGATGAGCAGTTCTTC. Encoded protein: CASSSGTEDEQFF.

The chain combines TRBV7-2 with TRBJ1-6; D is unclear. Trimming cost V 2 bases and J 8 bases, with 10 bases left between them. CDR3 length: 14 amino acids. Germline V gene lookup returns CDR1 SGHTA and CDR2 FQGNSA. The CDR3 loop is CASSLPAWDSPLHF. Written as DNA, the CDR3 is TGTGCCAGCAGCTTACCGGCCTGGGATTCACCCCTCCACTTT.

The rearrangement joins TRBV5-1 to TRBJ2-3, with TRBD1 identical over 9 bases. Germline V lookup: CDR1 SGHRS, CDR2 YFSETQ. The V segment lost 2 bases and the J segment 4 bases; nucleotides outside the gene matches: 5. The CDR3 has 15 residues. The DNA for the CDR3 is TGCGCCAGCAGCTTAGGGGACAGGGATGCAGATACGCAGTATTTT. Amino acid sequence: CASSLGDRDADTQYF.

The chain joins TRBV5-1 to TRBJ2-4; D may be TRBD2 (6 bases). Germline CDR1 is SGHRS and CDR2 is YFSETQ. The CDR3 has 16 amino acids. Deletions cut 2 bases from V and 0 bases from J, with 12 bases between. CDR3: CASSLDGRLAKNIQYF. CDR3 nucleotides: TGCGCCAGCAGCTTAGACGGGAGACTAGCCAAAAACATTCAGTACTTC.